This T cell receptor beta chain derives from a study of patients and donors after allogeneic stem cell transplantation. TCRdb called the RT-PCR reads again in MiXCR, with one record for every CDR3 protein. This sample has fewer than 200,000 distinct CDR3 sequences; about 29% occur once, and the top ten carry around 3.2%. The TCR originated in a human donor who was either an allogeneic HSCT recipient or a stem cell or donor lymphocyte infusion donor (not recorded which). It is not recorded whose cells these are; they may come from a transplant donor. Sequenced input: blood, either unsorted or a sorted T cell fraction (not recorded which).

The CDR3 protein is CASSLRLAVSTDTQYF. For the CDR3, the DNA is TGTGCCAGCAGTTTGCGGCTAGCGGTTAGCACAGATACGCAGTATTTT. V gene TRBV27 combines with J gene TRBJ2-3, with 7 bases that match TRBD2. Germline loops: CDR1 MNHEY, CDR2 SMNVEV (reference sequence). The CDR3 has 16 residues. V shed 3 bases and J 0 bases; nucleotides not matched to a gene: 6.